This T cell receptor (beta chain) was sequenced during a study of beta chain features in type 1 diabetes. Since all of the isolated RNA was reverse transcribed, expressed TCRB transcripts were what got sequenced. Data came from immunoSEQ multiplex PCR; TCRdb stores just in-frame clones and leaves some out. Here the sample spans fewer than 900,000 clones, roughly a sixth being singletons. This CDR3 comprises 21 residues. Germline V gene sequence: CDR1 SGDLS, CDR2 YYNGEE. Trimming pared 2 bases from V and 0 bases from J, leaving 24 bases between. V gene TRBV9 combines with J gene TRBJ2-6; D tentatively fits TRBD1 or TRBD2 (6 bases each). This clonotype originated in a woman younger than 30 in good health. The source material was naive CD4+ T cells from blood. The CDR3 bases are TGTGCCAGCAGCGTGGCTGCAAGGGGGGAACCCATCGACTCTGGGGCCAACGTCCTGACTTTC. Translated: CASSVAARGEPIDSGANVLTF.